The 21 T cell receptor beta chains listed next were all sequenced from one sample in a study of cytomegalovirus exposure and HLA in healthy donors (TCRdb year 2017). Library preparation used the immunoSEQ multiplex PCR assay. A mixture of 60 forward primers for TCR Vbeta segments and 13 reverse primers for TCR Jbeta segments was used in the multiplex PCR. In TCRdb, the immuneACCESS table is reduced to in-frame sequences with V and J assigned. These tables do not hold every clone; where another copy was compared, an unresolved V gene accounts for under half, and the others remain unexplained. Here the sample has a few hundred thousand clones; around four fifths occur a single time. Of the sample, 1.5% to 2.5% falls within the top ten clones. Material for sequencing was PBMCs. The source is a woman between 40 and 55 years old in good health and CMV-seropositive.

CDR3 bases: TGCGCCAGCAGCCCGGATCTATTGCTAAGCTGGAGAAACACCGGGGAGCTGTTTTTT. This sequence encodes CASSPDLLLSWRNTGELFF. V and J are TRBV4-3 and TRBJ2-2; D unclear. This CDR3 region has 19 residues. Germline loops: CDR1 LGHNA, CDR2 YSLEER. V lost 4 bases and J 2 bases, leaving 23 bases between the germline ends.

Only a few counts were recorded for this clone. The chain couples TRBV9 to TRBJ2-5; tentatively, D is TRBD2 (6 bases). Between the trimmed V and J ends, which lost 0 bases and 4 bases, there was a span of 13 bases. This CDR3 is 15 amino acids long. The germline CDR1 and CDR2 sequences are SGDLS and YYNGEE. As DNA, the CDR3 is TGTGCCAGCAGCGTAGACGGACTACCAGGAGAGACCCAGTACTTC. It encodes CASSVDGLPGETQYF.

This chain links TRBV6-1 with TRBJ2-1; TRBD1 matches 7 bases. CDR1 is MNHNS and CDR2 is SASEGT in the germline V gene. This CDR3 contains 15 residues. After removal of 3 bases from V and 9 bases from J, the junction contained 11 bases not matched to a gene. The CDR3 sequence: CASSDINRGTSEQFF. The CDR3 DNA follows: TGTGCCAGCAGTGACATTAACAGGGGAACTAGTGAGCAGTTCTTC.

The chain employs TRBV5-6 and TRBJ1-1; D is perhaps TRBD1 (6 bases). V was clipped by 2 bases and J by 1 base, with 15 bases between them. The CDR3 is 16 amino acids. CDR1 and CDR2 (germline): SGHDT, YYEEEE. The CDR3 nucleotides read TGTGCCAGCAGCTTACGGCTGACAGGCGAGAACACTGAAGCTTTCTTT. Protein sequence: CASSLRLTGENTEAFF.

On this clone: One junction end does not reproduce the germline sequence, and a read error may be involved. The gene calls are TRBV7-9 and TRBJ1-1; D not resolved. The CDR3 length is 15 residues. Germline values: CDR1 SEHNR, CDR2 FQNEAQ (reference sequence). The CDR3 nucleotides are TGTGCCAGCAGCTTAGCCGCGCTAAGCGGCACTGAAGTTTTCTTT. It translates to CASSLAALSGTEVFF.

The chain links TRBV10-3 to TRBJ2-7; D is unresolved. Trimming removed 4 bases at V and 0 bases at J, with 7 bases between. The CDR3 loop spans 13 amino acids. In germline, CDR1 is ENHRY, CDR2 SYGVKD. The CDR3 loop reads CAISGSSSYEQYF. The CDR3 nucleotides are TGTGCCATCAGTGGGAGTAGCTCCTACGAGCAGTACTTC.

The gene calls are TRBV11-3 and TRBJ2-7; 12 bases are a match to TRBD2. Per the germline V gene, CDR1 is SGHNT and CDR2 is YENEEA. The V gene end was trimmed by 5 bases and the J gene end by 1 base; junction bases not matched to a gene: 3. CDR3 length equals 15 residues. CDR3 nucleotide sequence: TGTGCCAGCAGCACCGGGACTAGCGGGTCCTACGAGCAGTACTTC. It translates to CASSTGTSGSYEQYF.

This clone was detected once. The chain is built from TRBV2 and TRBJ2-7; 7 bases map to TRBD2. There are 13 residues in the CDR3. The trim removed 7 bases at V and 2 bases at J, leaving 5 bases unmatched. Per germline, CDR1 SNHLY and CDR2 FYNNEI. The CDR3 reads CASKASGPYEQYF. The CDR3 bases are TGTGCCAGCAAGGCTAGCGGACCCTACGAGCAGTACTTC. Full variable domain (rest looked up from reference TRBV2 and TRBJ2-7): EPEVTQTPSHQVTQMGQEVILRCVPISNHLYFYWYRQILGQKVEFLVSFYNNEISEKSEIFDDQFSVERPDGSNFTLKIRSTKLEDSAMYFCASKASGPYEQYFGPGTRLTVT.

V is TRBV7-8 and J is TRBJ1-2, with 7 bases matching TRBD1. The germline CDR1 and CDR2 sequences are SGHVS and FQNEAQ. Losses at the gene ends were 1 base for V and 4 bases for J; bases not matched to a gene: 9. This CDR3 contains 16 residues. CDR3: CASSLGGGGQIYGYTF. In nucleotides, the CDR3 is TGTGCCAGCAGCTTAGGGGGTGGGGGACAGATCTATGGCTACACCTTC.

The V gene is TRBV27, the J gene TRBJ2-1; 9 nucleotides align to TRBD2. In germline, CDR1 is MNHEY, CDR2 SMNVEV (reference sequence). V lost 5 bases and J lost 4; bases outside the gene matches: 6. The CDR3 is 15 residues long. The CDR3 nucleotides read TGTGCCAGCAGTGAAAGCGGGAGGACTTACAATGAGCAGTTCTTC. Its protein is CASSESGRTYNEQFF.

V usage is TRBV2 and J usage is TRBJ2-1; 8 bases match TRBD2. The CDR3 extends over 13 amino acids. Trimming at V came to 8 bases and at J to 3 bases, leaving 3 bases not matched to a gene. Germline V gene sequence: CDR1 SNHLY, CDR2 FYNNEI. The CDR3 DNA is TGTGCCAGCGGTACTAGCGGCTACAATGAGCAGTTCTTC. It specifies CASGTSGYNEQFF.

V gene TRBV10-3 combines with J gene TRBJ1-5, with TRBD1 as a possible D gene (5 bases). This CDR3 has 15 amino acids. The V gene lost 10 bases and the J gene lost 5 bases, with 21 bases spanning the gap. CDR1 is ENHRY and CDR2 is SYGVKD in the germline V gene. The CDR3 is CATRGGEFGDQPQHF. In nucleotides, the CDR3 is TGTGCCACTCGCGGGGGGGAATTCGGCGATCAGCCCCAGCATTTT.

This chain links TRBV7-6 with TRBJ2-7, with TRBD2 matching over 8 bases. The CDR3 extends over 13 amino acids. With V trimmed by 9 bases and J by 5 bases, 9 bases remained unmatched. Germline assignment: CDR1 SGHVS and CDR2 FNYEAQ. CDR3 in amino acids: CASSQRELDEQYF. Here the CDR3 DNA reads TGTGCCAGTTCCCAGCGGGAGCTCGACGAGCAGTACTTC.

This clone was observed a few times. The V and J genes are TRBV28 and TRBJ1-4, with TRBD1 matching 8 bases. The germline CDR1 and CDR2 sequences are MDHEN and SYDVKM. V trimming: 5 bases; J trimming: 5 bases; junction bases outside the gene matches: 7. There are 15 residues in the CDR3. In DNA form, the CDR3 reads TGTGCCAGCAGTCTACTACAGGGGGGCAATGAAAAACTGTTTTTT. Amino acids: CASSLLQGGNEKLFF.

J is TRBJ2-1 and V is TRBV4-1, with TRBD2 identical over 11 bases. The CDR3 is made up of 17 amino acids. Trimming took 3 bases from V and 3 from J; bases not matched to a gene: 7. The germline V gene has CDR1 MGHRA and CDR2 YSYEKL. CDR3 region: CASSQTQTSGSYNEQFF. As DNA, the CDR3 is TGCGCCAGCAGCCAGACTCAAACTAGCGGGAGCTACAATGAGCAGTTCTTC.

V usage is TRBV6-4 and J usage is TRBJ2-1; TRBD2 is a possible D gene (5 bases). This CDR3 contains 14 residues. Trimming left V 2 bases short and J 7 bases short, with 12 bases between. Germline CDR1 reads MRHNA; CDR2 reads SNTAGT. CDR3: CASSDRARGNEQFF. CDR3 coding DNA: TGTGCCAGCAGTGACCGAGCGCGAGGGAATGAGCAGTTCTTC.

As concerns this clone: Germline is not matched at one junction end, which may reflect a read error. The chain recombines TRBV7-2 with TRBJ2-6; 8 bases line up with TRBD2. CDR3 length equals 16 residues. Germline V gives CDR1 SGHTA, CDR2 FQGNSA. CDR3 bases: TGTGCCAGCATGGGCGGGGGGCCGAGGGGGGCCAACGGCCTGACTTTC. Amino acids: CASMGGGPRGANGLTF.

A remark on this clone: Other DNA sequences from this sample encode an identical CDR3 as well. The chain uses TRBV30 and TRBJ1-1; weak D call: TRBD1 (5 bases). V was pared by 0 bases and J by 1 base, with 9 bases between. Germline V lookup: CDR1 GTSNPN, CDR2 SVGIG (reference sequence). The CDR3 spans 14 residues. The CDR3 DNA follows: TGTGCCTGGAGTGTCCTCACAGGGAACACTGAAGCTTTCTTT. As protein: CAWSVLTGNTEAFF.

This clone was counted only a few times. The chain links TRBV19 to TRBJ2-3; D is undetermined. CDR1 LNHDA and CDR2 SQIVND come from the germline V gene (reference sequence). The CDR3 loop spans 11 amino acids. V lost 9 bases, J lost 5 bases, and 9 bases lay in between. The CDR3 DNA reads as TGTGCCAGCACTCTCGGAGATACGCAGTATTTT. Its protein is CASTLGDTQYF.

The chain joins TRBV7-2 to TRBJ1-3, with D perhaps TRBD1 (5 bases). The CDR3 loop spans 14 amino acids. In germline, CDR1 is SGHTA, CDR2 FQGNSA. The germline V and J ends were trimmed by 6 bases and 4 bases, with 13 bases remaining between them. The CDR3 DNA follows: TGTGCCAGCAGGTATACAGGAGCGGGAAACACCATATATTTT. The encoded protein is CASRYTGAGNTIYF.

The chain has TRBV30 and TRBJ2-5; 7 bases align to TRBD1. The J segment lost 1 base and the V segment lost 2 bases, leaving 7 bases of the junction unmatched. This CDR3 comprises 15 residues. CDR1 GTSNPN and CDR2 SVGIG come from the germline V gene (reference sequence). The CDR3 nucleotides are TGTGCCTGGAGTCTAACGGGACAGACCCAAGAGACCCAGTACTTC. It is translated as CAWSLTGQTQETQYF.